Below, 12 T cell receptor beta chains from the same sample are listed, as sequenced in a study of vaccination and CD4 T cells after COVID-19. These receptors' targets are unknown. The treatment: roughly 11-day PBMC culture with coronavirus spike peptide pools or control peptides (ViraFEST assay). Sequencing of the DNA from cultured CD4+ T cells was carried out with the Oncomine TCR Beta short-read assay. TCRdb used MiXCR to reprocess the PCR reads, holding one entry per CDR3 protein. In the table there are about 19,000 distinct CDR3 sequences, 70% of which are singletons. The specimen sequenced was CD4+ T cells from blood, cultured in vitro. The receptors were gathered from a human donor who had recovered from COVID-19.

This clonotype was seen only a few times. This chain joins TRBV5-1 and TRBJ1-5; D gene uncertain. Trimming took 1 base from V and 10 from J, leaving 6 bases between them. The germline gives CDR1 SGHRS, CDR2 YFSETQ. This CDR3 is 11 amino acids long. The CDR3 is CASSLRVPQHF. The CDR3 coding sequence is TGCGCCAGCAGCTTGAGGGTCCCCCAGCATTTT.

The gene calls are TRBV18 and TRBJ1-5; D gene unclear. Looked up from germline, CDR1 is KGHSH and CDR2 is LQKENI. The CDR3 contains 20 residues. Trimming took off 6 bases at V and 0 bases at J, with 27 bases between the two ends. The CDR3 spells CASSPGNRRASDASNQPQHF. CDR3 nucleotide sequence: TGTGCCAGCTCCCCCGGGAATAGGAGAGCCTCGGATGCTAGCAATCAGCCCCAGCATTTT.

The chain combines TRBV6-1 with TRBJ1-3; D not certain. This CDR3 comprises 15 residues. CDR1 is MNHNS and CDR2 is SASEGT in the germline V gene. V lost 6 bases and J lost 0, with 12 bases in between. The CDR3 region has the DNA TGTGCCAGCAGCCTAGACGGCTCCTCTGGAAACACCATATATTTT. Encoded protein: CASSLDGSSGNTIYF.

In nucleotides, the CDR3 is TGTGCCAGCAGTTATGAGCCCCGTTCACCCCTCCACTTT. Amino acids: CASSYEPRSPLHF. The gene calls are TRBV6-5 and TRBJ1-6; D not resolved. The CDR3 is 13 amino acids. Trimming pared 3 bases from V and 9 bases from J, leaving 9 bases between. CDR1 and CDR2 from the germline V gene are MNHEY and SVGAGI.

The chain joins TRBV28 to TRBJ1-1; D is ambiguous. This CDR3 comprises 11 residues. Germline CDR1 reads MDHEN; CDR2 reads SYDVKM. V dropped 6 bases and J dropped 3 bases, with 5 bases sitting between them. In DNA, the CDR3 is TGTGCCAGCAGAGAGGACACTGAAGCTTTCTTT. It specifies CASREDTEAFF.

This clonotype was detected a few times. The rearrangement uses TRBV1 and TRBJ2-3; the D call TRBD2 from the table was never checked on the DNA. TRBV1 represents a pseudogene. The CDR3 loop spans 14 amino acids. CDR3 amino acids: CTSSQEALTDTQYF. The CDR3 region has the DNA TGCACCAGCAGCCAAGAGGCCCTCACAGATACGCAGTATTTT.

The genes are TRBV2 and TRBJ1-5, with a possible D match to TRBD1 (5 bases). With 3 bases removed from V and 6 bases from J, the gap between germline ends came to 18 bases. Germline V lookup: CDR1 SNHLY, CDR2 FYNNEI. CDR3 length: 16 residues. The CDR3 protein is CASSDVRPTGGQPQHF. For the CDR3, the DNA is TGTGCCAGCAGTGATGTGCGGCCTACAGGTGGTCAGCCCCAGCATTTT.

With regard to this clonotype: The junction departs from germline at one end; a sequencing error may be responsible. The chain employs TRBV2 and TRBJ2-7, with D hard to call. This CDR3 spans 15 amino acids. CDR1 and CDR2 (germline): SNHLY, FYNNEI. CDR3 sequence (DNA): TGTGCCAGCAGTGGTGGGTCATTCCGCTCCTACGAGCAGTACTTT. Its translation: CASSGGSFRSYEQYF.

The J gene is TRBJ1-1, the V gene TRBV10-3; no clear D gene. Per germline, CDR1 ENHRY and CDR2 SYGVKD. The CDR3 is made up of 14 amino acids. V shed 4 bases and J shed 0 bases, with 9 bases lying between them. CDR3 protein: CAISGSSLNTEAFF. CDR3 DNA sequence: TGTGCCATCAGTGGGTCCAGTCTGAACACTGAAGCTTTCTTT.

Written as DNA, the CDR3 is TGTGCCAGCAGCCTGGGACAGGGCGTGAGAACCGGGGAGCTGTTTTTT. It translates to CASSLGQGVRTGELFF. The chain carries TRBV7-9 and TRBJ2-2, with 9 bases matching TRBD1. CDR1 SEHNR and CDR2 FQNEAQ come from the germline V gene (reference sequence). This CDR3 has 16 amino acids. J gave up 5 bases and V 5 bases, and 9 bases lay outside the gene matches.

The chain employs TRBV19 and TRBJ1-2, with D uncertain. The CDR3 extends over 13 amino acids. Germline assignment: CDR1 LNHDA and CDR2 SQIVND (reference sequence). Deletions cut 3 bases from V and 7 bases from J, with 12 bases between. The DNA of the CDR3 is TGTGCCAGTAGTATCCAGGAGACTATTGGCTACACCTTC. This gives the protein CASSIQETIGYTF.

The V gene is TRBV15, the J gene TRBJ2-2; D uncertain. Germline CDR1 and CDR2: LNHNV and YYDKDF (reference sequence). This CDR3 contains 12 residues. The V and J ends lost 3 bases and 1 base respectively, with 0 bases between them. CDR3 DNA sequence: TGTGCCACCAGCAGGAACACCGGGGAGCTGTTTTTT. This codes for CATSRNTGELFF.